This T cell receptor (beta chain) was documented in a study of Tregs in tolerant kidney transplant recipients. General study findings and limits: No direct test of biological reproducibility was done here.

As regards this clone: The antigen is not known.

Germline V gene sequence: CDR1 MNHNS, CDR2 SASEGT. The CDR3 contains 16 residues. Unmatched junction bases numbered 10, after V lost 1 base and J lost 8 bases. Some clones are missing from TCRdb's copy, which holds only in-frame ones; the method was immunoSEQ multiplex PCR. The profile shows tens of thousands of clones, around 90% of them singletons. This specimen was Tregs from blood, taken before the transplant. V gene TRBV6-1 combines with J gene TRBJ1-4; TRBD1 matches 7 bases. The receptor's source is a human donor who received a combined kidney and bone marrow transplant. This CDR3 reads CASSEGDRAYSEKLFF. The DNA of the CDR3 is TGTGCCAGCAGTGAAGGCGACAGGGCATATTCCGAAAAACTGTTTTTT.